The 28 T cell receptor beta chains listed next were all sequenced from one sample in a study of T cells after yellow fever vaccination. One entry per CDR3 protein results from TCRdb running MiXCR on the 5' RACE reads. The repertoire includes 510,000 or so distinct CDR3 sequences, approximately 21% of them detected once, and around 15% sits in the top ten. Here the sequenced sample was PBMCs, taken 15 days after the yellow fever booster vaccination. The receptor set was obtained from a man younger than 40 who received the YFV17D yellow fever vaccine.

This clonotype was seen ten or more times. The genes are TRBV28 and TRBJ2-3, with D perhaps TRBD1 (5 bases). This CDR3 region has 12 residues. V gave up 6 bases and J gave up 5 bases, with 9 bases separating them. Per germline, CDR1 MDHEN and CDR2 SYDVKM. CDR3 sequence reads: CASRQGVDTQYF. CDR3 coding DNA: TGTGCCAGCAGGCAAGGGGTAGATACGCAGTATTTT.

This clonotype was counted a few times. The chain has TRBV9 and TRBJ2-3; D may be TRBD1 or TRBD2 (5 bases each). Trimming took off 1 base at V and 1 base at J, with 13 bases between the two ends. The CDR3 extends over 16 amino acids. Germline V lookup: CDR1 SGDLS, CDR2 YYNGEE. The CDR3 sequence is CASSVMAGTGTDTQYF. The CDR3 DNA reads TGTGCCAGCAGCGTAATGGCAGGGACGGGCACAGATACGCAGTATTTT.

The chain uses TRBV29-1 and TRBJ2-5, with D tentatively TRBD2 (6 bases). The V and J ends lost 7 bases and 9 bases respectively, with 21 bases between them. The CDR3 loop spans 13 amino acids. Germline V gene sequence: CDR1 SQVTM, CDR2 ANQGSEA. Here the CDR3 DNA reads TGCAGCGCAAATAATCGGGACTCTGGGTCCCAGTACTTC. Protein: CSANNRDSGSQYF.

The rearrangement uses TRBV12-3 or TRBV12-4 and TRBJ2-3, with a possible D match to TRBD1 (6 bases). V was shortened by 6 bases and J by 2 bases, with 9 bases between the two germline ends. This CDR3 spans 13 amino acids. CDR3 nucleotides: TGTGCCAGCAGCAGGGACACCACAGATACGCAGTATTTT. Translation: CASSRDTTDTQYF.

This chain connects TRBV12-3 or TRBV12-4 to TRBJ2-2, with D perhaps assigned TRBD1 or TRBD2 (6 bases each). CDR3 size: 14 residues. The V gene lost 10 bases and the J gene lost 4 bases, with 16 bases spanning the gap. In DNA form, the CDR3 reads TGTGCCACGAGGGGGGACTTAATCACCGGGGAGCTGTTTTTT. It specifies CATRGDLITGELFF.

A few counts support this clonotype. The chain employs TRBV18 and TRBJ1-2; no firm D call. V was trimmed by 0 bases and J by 8 bases, leaving 19 bases between them. In germline, CDR1 is KGHSH, CDR2 LQKENI. This CDR3 has 16 residues. The chain's CDR3 is CASSPPFDRSSFGYTF. In DNA form, the CDR3 reads TGTGCCAGCTCACCACCTTTCGATCGGTCCTCATTCGGCTACACCTTC.

This chain uses TRBV12-3 or TRBV12-4 with TRBJ2-1; D uncertain. With 3 bases removed from V and 5 bases from J, the gap between germline ends came to 8 bases. The CDR3 runs to 13 residues. CDR3 in DNA: TGTGCCAGCAGTTTTTCCGACAACAATGAGCAGTTCTTC. Protein product: CASSFSDNNEQFF.

This clonotype occurred a few times. The V gene is TRBV4-3, the J gene TRBJ2-3; the D is unclear. Trimming took off 0 bases at V and 0 bases at J, with 10 bases between the two ends. This CDR3 is 16 amino acids long. Germline CDR1 LGHNA, CDR2 YSLEER. The CDR3 loop reads CASSQEDASSTDTQYF. CDR3 DNA: TGCGCCAGCAGCCAAGAAGACGCGTCTAGCACAGATACGCAGTATTTT.

Notes on this clonotype: Mismatch with germline at one junction end may stem from a read error. The rearrangement links TRBV6-1 to TRBJ2-5, with 9 nucleotides matching TRBD1. The CDR3 length is 15 residues. Germline V gene sequence: CDR1 MNHNS, CDR2 SASEGT. As DNA, the CDR3 is TGTGCCAGCAGTGACCTGACAGGGGGAAGAGAGGCCCAGTACTTC. Amino acid sequence: CASSDLTGGREAQYF.

The CDR3 DNA sequence: TGTGCCAGCAGTTCTTTAAGGGAGCAGTACTTC. Translated: CASSSLREQYF. The rearrangement uses TRBV28 and TRBJ2-7; D call uncertain. Germline CDR1 reads MDHEN; CDR2 reads SYDVKM. V gave up 4 bases and J gave up 7 bases, with 8 bases separating them. This CDR3 region has 11 residues.

The chain employs TRBV5-4 and TRBJ2-6; the match to TRBD2 covers 13 bases. J was trimmed by 3 bases and V by 0 bases; bases with no gene match: 18. The V gene's germline CDR1 is SGHNT and CDR2 YYREEE (reference sequence). The CDR3 length is 23 residues. The CDR3 coding sequence is TGTGCCAGCAGCTTGGGTTCAATTGCGACTAGCGGGAGGTCGCAAATTGGGGCCAACGTCCTGACTTTC. Amino acids: CASSLGSIATSGRSQIGANVLTF.

This chain uses TRBV7-2 with TRBJ1-1, with a possible D match to TRBD1 (6 bases). Germline V gene data show CDR1 as SGHTA and CDR2 as FQGNSA. The length of the CDR3 is 13 residues. The germline V and J ends were trimmed by 6 bases and 1 base, with 9 bases remaining between them. The CDR3 DNA is TGTGCCAGCAGGCGAGGGGGGAACACTGAAGCTTTCTTT. This encodes CASRRGGNTEAFF. The full variable domain, in which reference TRBV7-2 and TRBJ1-1 provide the parts outside the CDR3, is GAGVSQSPSNKVTEKGKDVELRCDPISGHTALYWYRQSLGQGLEFLIYFQGNSAPDKSGLPSDRFSAERTGGSVSTLTIQRTQQEDSAVYLCASRRGGNTEAFFGQGTRLTVV.

V is TRBV12-3 or TRBV12-4 and J is TRBJ2-1, with 9 nucleotides matching TRBD2. This CDR3 contains 16 residues. Trimming at V came to 6 bases and at J to 8 bases, leaving 14 bases not matched to a gene. In DNA form, the CDR3 reads TGTGCCAGCAGCCCCTTCCGTAGCGGGAGACTGGATGAGCAGTTCTTC. Encoded protein: CASSPFRSGRLDEQFF.

This clonotype has a handful of counts. This chain connects TRBV7-9 to TRBJ2-1; 7 bases match TRBD2. The CDR3 is 15 residues long. The germline V gene encodes CDR1 SEHNR and CDR2 FQNEAQ (reference sequence). V shed 1 base, J shed 7 bases, and the junction held 7 bases outside the gene matches. CDR3 protein: CASSLVFSGWNEQFF. For the CDR3, the DNA is TGTGCCAGCAGCTTAGTTTTTAGCGGGTGGAATGAGCAGTTCTTC.

In this sample, this clonotype turned up a few times. The genes are TRBV10-3 and TRBJ2-7; D ambiguous. The V end lost 8 bases, the J end lost 0 bases, and 14 bases lay between the germline ends. The CDR3 runs to 14 residues. Germline V gene data show CDR1 as ENHRY and CDR2 as SYGVKD. CDR3 residues: CAIQEYSSSYEQYF. Written as DNA, the CDR3 is TGTGCCATCCAGGAGTACTCAAGCTCCTACGAGCAGTACTTC.

This clonotype was observed a handful of times. The chain combines TRBV11-2 with TRBJ1-1, with D possibly TRBD1 on 5 matching bases. Between the trimmed V and J ends, which lost 1 base and 6 bases, there was a span of 27 bases. This CDR3 comprises 19 residues. Germline V gene data show CDR1 as SGHAT and CDR2 as FQNNGV. The CDR3 loop reads CASSLGVLTVPSRTAEAFF. In DNA, the CDR3 is TGTGCCAGCAGCTTAGGGGTTCTGACAGTTCCCTCCAGGACGGCTGAAGCTTTCTTT.

In its sample, this clonotype was seen a few times. This chain uses TRBV12-3 or TRBV12-4 with TRBJ2-1; either TRBD1 or TRBD2 may supply D (6 bases each). With 6 bases removed from V and 0 bases from J, the gap between germline ends came to 15 bases. The CDR3 is 16 residues long. CDR3 sequence (DNA): TGTGCCAGCAGGCCCAGAGGGGGGACCTCCTACAATGAGCAGTTCTTC. Translated: CASRPRGGTSYNEQFF.

This chain's CDR3 is CASSSGGGNTGELFF. The CDR3 DNA follows: TGTGCCAGCAGTTCGGGGGGAGGGAACACCGGGGAGCTGTTTTTT. The chain has TRBV28 and TRBJ2-2; TRBD2 aligns across 7 bases. The ends lost 4 bases at V and 1 base at J; junction bases unmatched: 3. There are 15 residues in the CDR3. The V gene's germline CDR1 is MDHEN and CDR2 SYDVKM.

This clonotype was observed at least ten times. This chain connects TRBV28 to TRBJ2-5, with D possibly being TRBD1 (6 bases). The CDR3 sequence is 16 residues long. The V and J ends lost 3 bases and 5 bases respectively, with 19 bases between them. The germline V gene encodes CDR1 MDHEN and CDR2 SYDVKM. CDR3 region: CASSLIGGVSGETQYF. The DNA for the CDR3 is TGTGCCAGCAGTTTGATTGGGGGCGTTTCCGGGGAGACCCAGTACTTC.

The chain carries TRBV7-2 and TRBJ1-6, with 10 bases matching TRBD1. Trimming removed 0 bases from V and 9 bases from J; junction bases left unmatched: 5. Germline V CDR1 and CDR2: SGHTA, FQGNSA. The CDR3 length is 16 residues. The DNA for the CDR3 is TGTGCCAGCAGCTTAGCTGGGACAGGGGTGGGTTCACCCCTCCACTTT. This gives the protein CASSLAGTGVGSPLHF.

This clonotype has ten or more counts. This chain joins TRBV5-5 and TRBJ2-4; D perhaps matches TRBD1 (6 bases). V was trimmed by 4 bases and J by 0 bases, leaving 14 bases between them. Germline CDR1 and CDR2: SGHKS and YYEKEE (reference sequence). The CDR3 sequence is 16 residues long. CDR3 residues: CASSQGQSLAKNIQYF. The CDR3 coding sequence is TGTGCCAGCAGCCAAGGACAGTCCCTAGCCAAAAACATTCAGTACTTC.

The chain employs TRBV7-2 and TRBJ2-5; the D gene is possibly TRBD2 (6 bases). The germline CDR1 and CDR2 sequences are SGHTA and FQGNSA. This CDR3 has 13 amino acids. The V and J ends lost 5 bases and 4 bases respectively, with 11 bases between them. CDR3 sequence: CASSTYGGETQYF. The CDR3 DNA reads TGTGCCAGCAGCACGTACGGGGGAGAGACCCAGTACTTC.

This clonotype has only a few counts. This chain links TRBV15 with TRBJ1-2, with D hard to call. The V and J ends lost 5 bases and 2 bases respectively, with 9 bases between them. CDR1 and CDR2 (germline): LNHNV, YYDKDF (reference sequence). The CDR3 extends over 13 amino acids. CDR3 sequence: CATSARSNYGYTF. CDR3 in DNA: TGTGCCACCAGCGCGCGTTCCAACTATGGCTACACCTTC.

This clonotype has more than one count but fewer than ten. This chain uses TRBV12-3 or TRBV12-4 with TRBJ2-3; the match to TRBD1 covers 7 bases. CDR3 length equals 16 residues. J lost 6 bases, V lost 3 bases, and 12 bases had no gene match. The CDR3 spells CASSFGKGAVTDTQYF. Written as DNA, the CDR3 is TGTGCCAGCAGTTTTGGGAAGGGGGCGGTAACGGATACGCAGTATTTT.

This clonotype was detected many times. V is TRBV5-1 and J is TRBJ1-2; D not certain. V lost 0 bases to trimming and J lost 8 bases, with 14 bases between them. Germline-derived CDR1 and CDR2 are SGHRS and YFSETQ. This CDR3 has 14 residues. CDR3 nucleotides: TGCGCCAGCAGCTTGGCGGTAGGGAATCCCGGCTACACCTTC. Protein sequence: CASSLAVGNPGYTF.

The rearrangement joins TRBV7-8 to TRBJ2-3, with D uncertain. Germline CDR1 SGHVS, CDR2 FQNEAQ. The V end lost 1 base, the J end lost 4 bases, and 12 bases lay between the germline ends. The CDR3 totals 15 residues. The CDR3 is CASSLDWGPPDTQYF. The CDR3 DNA reads as TGTGCCAGCAGCTTAGATTGGGGTCCCCCAGATACGCAGTATTTT.

In its sample, this clonotype was seen once. The rearrangement uses TRBV4-3 and TRBJ2-1, with unresolved D. Germline loops: CDR1 LGHNA, CDR2 YSLEER. V gave up 0 bases and J gave up 10 bases, with 16 bases separating them. There are 15 residues in the CDR3. In nucleotides, the CDR3 is TGCGCCAGCAGCCAAGATGATTTTGGGATCCGCGAGCAGTTCTTC. It translates to CASSQDDFGIREQFF.

V is TRBV30 and J is TRBJ2-1, with D maybe TRBD2 (5 bases). The V end lost 4 bases, the J end lost 0 bases, and 10 bases lay between the germline ends. The germline CDR1 and CDR2 sequences are GTSNPN and SVGIG (reference sequence). The CDR3 covers 14 residues. CDR3 DNA: TGTGCCTGGAACGGGAAAAGCTCCTACAATGAGCAGTTCTTC. It codes for CAWNGKSSYNEQFF.